Below, 26 T cell receptor beta chains from the same sample are listed, as sequenced in a study of regulatory T cells in long-lasting Graves disease. Through Arm-PCR of CDR3 regions and iRepertoire HTBI primers, TCR beta libraries were built. From the multiplex PCR reads, TCRdb called clonotypes with MiXCR, one entry per CDR3 protein. The sample holds about 460,000 distinct CDR3 sequences; 14% are singletons and the top ten take about a sixth. Time point of the sample: newly diagnosed GD, antithyroid drugs for less than 3 months. PBMC-extracted RNA yielded the TCR library. This sample also belongs to another study, concerning T cells in Graves' hyperthyroidism and ophthalmopathy.

The sample was peripheral blood mononuclear cells (PBMCs), taken at new diagnosis, from a patient treated with antithyroid drugs. The receptors come from a woman aged 45-59 years with Graves disease.

J is TRBJ2-1 and V is TRBV29-1, with D perhaps matching TRBD1 or TRBD2 (6 bases each). Trimming left V 6 bases short and J 6 bases short, with 12 bases between. The CDR3 has 12 residues. Germline CDR1 SQVTM, CDR2 ANQGSEA. Written as DNA, the CDR3 is TGCAGCGTCTCGAAGGGGGGCAATGAGCAGTTCTTC. This encodes CSVSKGGNEQFF.

The chain couples TRBV5-1 to TRBJ2-7; D possibly corresponds to TRBD1 (5 bases). V lost 0 bases to trimming and J lost 7 bases, with 14 bases between them. Germline-derived CDR1 and CDR2 are SGHRS and YFSETQ. There are 14 residues in the CDR3. As DNA, the CDR3 is TGCGCCAGCAGCTTGGAACAGGCTTCAGGGGAGCAGTACTTC. Amino acid sequence: CASSLEQASGEQYF.

This clonotype has at least ten counts. The genes are TRBV7-3 and TRBJ2-1; D gene uncertain. The CDR3 contains 13 residues. Germline V gene sequence: CDR1 SGHTA, CDR2 FQGTGA. Trimming took off 2 bases at V and 5 bases at J, with 7 bases between the two ends. The CDR3 region is CASSLDKNNEQFF. In DNA form, the CDR3 reads TGTGCCAGCAGCTTAGATAAGAACAATGAGCAGTTCTTC.

In its sample, this clonotype was seen a few times. Written as DNA, the CDR3 is TGTGCCTGGAGACCAATTGGGGGCGCCTCCACAGATACGCAGTATTTT. Its translation is CAWRPIGGASTDTQYF. This chain joins TRBV30 and TRBJ2-3; D might be TRBD1 (6 bases). Deletions cut 3 bases from V and 2 bases from J, with 18 bases between. Per germline, CDR1 GTSNPN and CDR2 SVGIG (reference sequence). The CDR3 totals 16 residues.

This clonotype was detected ten times or more. The chain uses TRBV7-8 and TRBJ1-4; 9 bases align to TRBD1. Germline V gene data show CDR1 as SGHVS and CDR2 as FQNEAQ. This CDR3 has 15 residues. V dropped 7 bases and J dropped 5; count of bases not matched to a gene: 8. The DNA of the CDR3 is TGTGCCAGCAAACTAACCGGGACAGGGAATGAAAAACTGTTTTTT. Protein sequence: CASKLTGTGNEKLFF.

At least ten counts were recorded for this clonotype. This rearrangement joins TRBV20-1 to TRBJ2-1; 9 bases map to TRBD2. V trimming: 3 bases; J trimming: 0 bases; junction bases outside the gene matches: 18. The CDR3 spans 20 residues. Per germline, CDR1 DFQATT and CDR2 SNEGSKA (reference sequence). The CDR3 DNA sequence: TGCAGTGCTAGCCCCTCAGGACTAGCGACCTATTTTAGCTCCTACAATGAGCAGTTCTTC. Protein: CSASPSGLATYFSSYNEQFF.

This clonotype occurred many times. The CDR3 DNA reads TGTGCCAGCAGCCCGGACAGGGCCACAGATACGCAGTATTTT. The encoded protein is CASSPDRATDTQYF. The chain joins TRBV7-9 to TRBJ2-3, with 8 bases lining up with TRBD1. CDR3 length: 14 residues. Trimming at V came to 5 bases and at J to 2 bases, leaving 3 bases not matched to a gene. The germline gives CDR1 SEHNR, CDR2 FQNEAQ (reference sequence).

The genes are TRBV12-3 or TRBV12-4 and TRBJ2-7, with D maybe TRBD2 (6 bases). This CDR3 is built from 15 residues. V was trimmed by 6 bases and J by 5 bases, leaving 20 bases between them. DNA for the CDR3: TGTGCCAGCAGCTCAGGGCCGGGACTCCCCAACGAGCAGTACTTC. Its protein is CASSSGPGLPNEQYF.

The sample holds a few counts of this clonotype. The chain joins TRBV5-1 to TRBJ2-2; 7 positions agree with TRBD1. Per the germline V gene, CDR1 is SGHRS and CDR2 is YFSETQ. The trim removed 4 bases at V and 0 bases at J, leaving 6 bases unmatched. The CDR3 extends over 16 amino acids. The CDR3 loop reads CASSQGQGANTGELFF. CDR3 sequence (DNA): TGCGCCAGCAGCCAAGGCCAGGGGGCGAACACCGGGGAGCTGTTTTTT.

The V gene is TRBV3-1, the J gene TRBJ2-3; TRBD1 or TRBD2 may be the D gene (6 bases each). V dropped 8 bases and J dropped 3 bases, with 12 bases sitting between them. Looked up from germline, CDR1 is LGHDT and CDR2 is YNNKEL (reference sequence). The CDR3 is 13 amino acids. CDR3 DNA: TGTGCCAGCGAGCGGAGGGGGACAGATACGCAGTATTTT. As protein: CASERRGTDTQYF.

With regard to this clonotype: Germline is not matched at one junction end, which may reflect a read error. This chain joins TRBV27 and TRBJ2-7, with 10 bases identical to TRBD2. CDR3 length: 15 residues. Germline V gene data show CDR1 as MNHEY and CDR2 as SMNVEV (reference sequence). The chain's CDR3 is CASSFTSGAPYERYF. For the CDR3, the DNA is TGTGCCAGCAGTTTTACTAGCGGGGCCCCCTACGAGCGGTACTTC.

Many counts were recorded for this clonotype. This CDR3 is CASSTRTAEKGYTF. For the CDR3, the DNA is TGTGCCAGCAGCACGAGGACGGCGGAGAAAGGCTACACCTTC. V is TRBV7-9 and J is TRBJ1-2, with D uncertain. The CDR3 contains 14 residues. Looked up from germline, CDR1 is SEHNR and CDR2 is FQNEAQ (reference sequence). V shed 5 bases and J shed 8 bases, with 18 bases lying between them.

V is TRBV19 and J is TRBJ1-1, with TRBD1 matching 7 bases. The V and J ends lost 5 bases and 5 bases, in that order; junction bases with no gene match: 17. The CDR3 loop spans 17 amino acids. CDR1 and CDR2 (germline): LNHDA, SQIVND (reference sequence). CDR3 residues: CASSLPYRGLDLTEAFF. CDR3 nucleotides: TGTGCCAGTAGTCTCCCTTACAGGGGTTTGGATCTAACTGAAGCTTTCTTT.

The chain uses TRBV6-2 or TRBV6-3 and TRBJ2-1; D ambiguous. V lost 5 bases and J lost 4, with 27 bases in between. Germline V gene data show CDR1 as MNHEY and CDR2 as SVGEGT. CDR3 length: 19 residues. CDR3: CASSEDWFGSRETYNEQFF. The DNA for the CDR3 is TGTGCCAGCAGTGAAGATTGGTTTGGCAGCCGAGAGACTTACAATGAGCAGTTCTTC.

This clonotype has a count of ten or more. The J gene is TRBJ1-2, the V gene TRBV6-2 or TRBV6-3; 9 bases match TRBD1. J was trimmed by 5 bases and V by 6 bases; bases with no gene match: 10. CDR1 is MNHEY and CDR2 is SVGEGT in the germline V gene. The CDR3 has 15 residues. CDR3 region: CASRRDREVGYGYTF. CDR3 nucleotides: TGTGCCAGCAGACGGGACAGGGAAGTTGGTTATGGCTACACCTTC.

This clonotype was detected ten times or more. This chain connects TRBV6-2 or TRBV6-3 to TRBJ1-5; D perhaps matches TRBD1 (5 bases). The CDR3 covers 15 residues. The germline V gene encodes CDR1 MNHEY and CDR2 SVGEGT. V gave up 5 bases and J gave up 4 bases, with 15 bases separating them. In nucleotides, the CDR3 is TGTGCCAGCAGTGGAGGGAGACAGATTAATCAGCCCCAGCATTTT. It translates to CASSGGRQINQPQHF.

The rearrangement links TRBV28 to TRBJ2-7; D may be TRBD2 (6 bases). Trimming took 3 bases from V and 4 from J, leaving 22 bases between them. CDR1 is MDHEN and CDR2 is SYDVKM in the germline V gene. The CDR3 is made up of 17 amino acids. The CDR3 DNA reads TGTGCCAGCAGTTTCCCCCCCGGGACTGTTAAAGGGTACGAGCAGTACTTC. Its protein is CASSFPPGTVKGYEQYF.

Many counts were recorded for this clonotype. This sequence joins TRBV24-1 and TRBJ1-5; 9 nucleotides agree with TRBD1. J lost 3 bases, V lost 4 bases, and 9 bases had no gene match. Germline V CDR1 and CDR2: KGHDR, SFDVKD. This CDR3 region has 17 residues. The CDR3 loop reads CATSDSTTGGSNQPQHF. In DNA form, the CDR3 reads TGTGCCACCAGTGACTCTACGACAGGGGGTTCCAATCAGCCCCAGCATTTT.

This clonotype was seen repeatedly, ten times or more. The gene calls are TRBV5-1 and TRBJ2-7; D ambiguous. From germline, CDR1 is SGHRS and CDR2 YFSETQ. This CDR3 region has 16 residues. The V and J ends lost 0 bases and 3 bases respectively, with 16 bases between them. For the CDR3, the DNA is TGCGCCAGCAGCTTGGCTCCCCTGCCCGGGTTCTACGAGCAGTACTTC. Its protein product is CASSLAPLPGFYEQYF.

This chain links TRBV6-2 or TRBV6-3 with TRBJ2-5; D possibly corresponds to TRBD1 (6 bases). Germline V CDR1 and CDR2: MNHEY, SVGEGT. Trimming took 2 bases from V and 6 from J, leaving 10 bases between them. The CDR3 contains 13 residues. The CDR3, as DNA: TGTGCCAGCAGTTACCAGGGGACGCAGACCCAGTACTTC. Its protein product is CASSYQGTQTQYF.

This clonotype has at least ten counts. The chain couples TRBV11-2 to TRBJ2-3, with D perhaps matching TRBD2 (6 bases). CDR3 length equals 14 residues. Germline V lookup: CDR1 SGHAT, CDR2 FQNNGV. Trimming cost V 3 bases and J 1 base, with 8 bases left between them. The DNA for the CDR3 is TGTGCCAGCAGCTTTAGCGGACGCACAGATACGCAGTATTTT. This translates into CASSFSGRTDTQYF.

This clonotype was counted once. The chain links TRBV5-1 to TRBJ2-2; D is unresolved. The CDR3 is 15 amino acids. Germline V CDR1 and CDR2: SGHRS, YFSETQ. V was pared by 2 bases and J by 4 bases, with 12 bases between. The CDR3 sequence: CASSFGTLSTGELFF. The DNA for the CDR3 is TGCGCCAGCAGCTTCGGCACCTTAAGCACCGGGGAGCTGTTTTTT.

CDR3 nucleotide sequence: TGCAGCATCTATGGTATTAGCGGGAGTGGAAATGAGCAGTTCTTC. It is translated as CSIYGISGSGNEQFF. The chain is built from TRBV29-1 and TRBJ2-1; TRBD2 matches at 9 bases. Germline V gene sequence: CDR1 SQVTM, CDR2 ANQGSEA. With 8 bases clipped from V and 7 bases from J, the junction kept 15 bases outside the gene matches. The CDR3 covers 15 residues.

This clonotype was seen many times. The chain joins TRBV28 to TRBJ2-7; tentatively, D is TRBD1 (5 bases). From germline, CDR1 is MDHEN and CDR2 SYDVKM. This CDR3 region has 13 residues. V was clipped by 7 bases and J by 3 bases, with 13 bases between them. The CDR3 spells CASILRTGYEQYF. The DNA of the CDR3 is TGTGCCAGCATTCTTAGAACAGGCTACGAGCAGTACTTC.

This clonotype was recorded many times. J is TRBJ2-7 and V is TRBV2; D remains ambiguous. V lost 7 bases to trimming and J lost 2 bases, with 15 bases between them. Germline CDR1 and CDR2: SNHLY and FYNNEI. This CDR3 has 14 residues. The DNA of the CDR3 is TGTGCCAGCACCGGCAAGGCCTTGACCTACGAGCAGTACTTC. It specifies CASTGKALTYEQYF. Looking up the rest from reference TRBV2 and TRBJ2-7 gives the full variable domain: EPEVTQTPSHQVTQMGQEVILRCVPISNHLYFYWYRQILGQKVEFLVSFYNNEISEKSEIFDDQFSVERPDGSNFTLKIRSTKLEDSAMYFCASTGKALTYEQYFGPGTRLTVT.

There are many counts of this clonotype. The chain is built from TRBV29-1 and TRBJ1-2; 11 nucleotides line up with TRBD1. The CDR3 is made up of 14 amino acids. Germline V lookup: CDR1 SQVTM, CDR2 ANQGSEA. V shed 6 bases and J 3 bases; nucleotides not matched to a gene: 6. For the CDR3, the DNA is TGCAGCGTGCGTGGACAGGGGGCTTACTATGGCTACACCTTC. Residues: CSVRGQGAYYGYTF.